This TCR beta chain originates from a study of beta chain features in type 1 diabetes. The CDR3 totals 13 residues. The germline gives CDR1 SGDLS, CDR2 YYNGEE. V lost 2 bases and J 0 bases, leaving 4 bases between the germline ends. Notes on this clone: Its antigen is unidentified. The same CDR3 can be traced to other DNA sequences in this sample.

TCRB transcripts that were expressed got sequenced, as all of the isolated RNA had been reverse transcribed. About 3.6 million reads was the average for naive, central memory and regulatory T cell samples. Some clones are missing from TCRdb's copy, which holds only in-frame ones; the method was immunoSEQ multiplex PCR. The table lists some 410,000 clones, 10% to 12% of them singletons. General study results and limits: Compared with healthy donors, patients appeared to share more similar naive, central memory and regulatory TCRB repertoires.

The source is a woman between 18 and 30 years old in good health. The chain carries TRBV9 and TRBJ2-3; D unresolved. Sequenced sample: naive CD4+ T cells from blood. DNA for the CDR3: TGTGCCAGCAGCGTCTCGAGCACAGATACGCAGTATTTT. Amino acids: CASSVSSTDTQYF.